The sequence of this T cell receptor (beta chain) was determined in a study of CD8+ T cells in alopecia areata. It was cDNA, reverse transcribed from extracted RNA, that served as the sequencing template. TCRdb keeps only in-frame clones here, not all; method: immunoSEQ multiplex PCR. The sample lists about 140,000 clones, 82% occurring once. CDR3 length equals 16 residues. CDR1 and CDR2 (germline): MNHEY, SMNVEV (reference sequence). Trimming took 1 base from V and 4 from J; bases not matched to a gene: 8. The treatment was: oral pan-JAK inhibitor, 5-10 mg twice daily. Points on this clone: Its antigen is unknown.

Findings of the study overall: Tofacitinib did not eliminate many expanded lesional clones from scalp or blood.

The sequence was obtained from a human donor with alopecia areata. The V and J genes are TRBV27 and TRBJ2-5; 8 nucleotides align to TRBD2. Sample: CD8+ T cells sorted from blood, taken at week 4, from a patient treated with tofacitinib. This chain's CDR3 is CASSLYSGVQRETQYF. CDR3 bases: TGTGCCAGCAGTTTATATAGCGGGGTCCAACGAGAGACCCAGTACTTC.